This TCR beta chain is from a study of beta chain features in type 1 diabetes. Germline V gene sequence: CDR1 SQVTM, CDR2 ANQGSEA. There are 12 residues in the CDR3. Trimming shortened V by 7 bases and J by 3 bases, and 9 bases separated the two germline ends. This clone came up a few times. What it binds is not known. Study-wide results and caveats: A moderate, significant TCRB CDR3 shortening appeared in type 1 diabetes across four CD4+ subsets.

Investigators reverse transcribed all isolated RNA, so they sequenced expressed TCRB transcripts. The method was immunoSEQ multiplex PCR; TCRdb's version includes in-frame clones alone and lacks a portion of them. The repertoire holds about 230,000 clones, with 16% as singletons. The sequence was collected from a man aged 25-40 years with type 1 diabetes. The gene calls are TRBV29-1 and TRBJ2-2; TRBD2 is a possible D gene (6 bases). Sequencing input: naive CD4+ T cells from blood. The CDR3 nucleotides read TGCAGCGCCCGGGGGTACACCGGGGAGCTGTTTTTT. Amino acids: CSARGYTGELFF.